Following are 28 T cell receptor beta chains from one sample sequenced in a study of cytomegalovirus exposure and HLA in healthy donors. PCR employed 60 Vbeta and 13 Jbeta primers. The data were produced by immunoSEQ multiplex PCR, yet TCRdb's version contains in-frame clones alone and is incomplete. This sample has about 93,000 clones; over 75% occur once, and the top ten carry 5.5% to 8%. Sample: PBMCs. The receptors stem from a man in his thirties or forties in good health and CMV-seronegative.

The V gene is TRBV30, the J gene TRBJ2-3; TRBD2 aligns across 9 bases. This CDR3 region has 15 residues. V was pared by 1 base and J by 1 base, with 3 bases of the junction left unmatched. Germline V gene lookup returns CDR1 GTSNPN and CDR2 SVGIG (reference sequence). The CDR3 is CAWSGIAGGTDTQYF. The CDR3 nucleotides are TGTGCCTGGAGTGGAATAGCGGGAGGCACAGATACGCAGTATTTT.

CDR3 amino acids: CASSFLRDMKTGELFF. The CDR3 nucleotides read TGTGCCAGCAGTTTTCTTAGGGACATGAAGACCGGGGAGCTGTTTTTT. V usage is TRBV27 and J usage is TRBJ2-2; the D gene is possibly TRBD1 (6 bases). Germline CDR1 reads MNHEY; CDR2 reads SMNVEV (reference sequence). The CDR3 loop spans 16 amino acids. Between the trimmed V and J ends, which lost 3 bases and 5 bases, there was a span of 16 bases.

The gene calls are TRBV6-5 and TRBJ1-1, with D unclear. Germline values: CDR1 MNHEY, CDR2 SVGAGI. Trimming cost V 0 bases and J 5 bases, with 13 bases left between them. The CDR3 is 15 residues long. For the CDR3, the DNA is TGTGCCAGCAGTTACTCGGGCAGTGGTTTGACTGAAGCTTTCTTT. This gives the protein CASSYSGSGLTEAFF.

The chain uses TRBV15 and TRBJ1-4; possibly TRBD1 for D (6 bases). With 0 bases removed from V and 2 bases from J, the gap between germline ends came to 7 bases. From germline, CDR1 is LNHNV and CDR2 YYDKDF (reference sequence). The CDR3 is made up of 15 amino acids. CDR3 nucleotide sequence: TGTGCCACCAGCAGAGATAGGGGGACTAATGAAAAACTGTTTTTT. Its protein is CATSRDRGTNEKLFF.

The CDR3 protein is CASSLAGTGVYNEQFF. DNA of the CDR3: TGCGCCAGCAGCTTGGCCGGGACAGGGGTCTACAATGAGCAGTTCTTC. This chain connects TRBV5-1 to TRBJ2-1, with TRBD1 identical over 10 bases. CDR1 is SGHRS and CDR2 is YFSETQ in the germline V gene. CDR3 length: 16 residues. With 0 bases clipped from V and 3 bases from J, the junction kept 3 bases outside the gene matches. Full variable domain (outside the CDR3, taken from reference TRBV5-1 and TRBJ2-1): KAGVTQTPRYLIKTRGQQVTLSCSPISGHRSVSWYQQTPGQGLQFLFEYFSETQRNKGNFPGRFSGRQFSNSRSEMNVSTLELGDSALYLCASSLAGTGVYNEQFFGPGTRLTVL.

In this sample, this clone turned up a few times. The CDR3 here is CASSPQGEVSQPQHF. Written as DNA, the CDR3 is TGTGCCAGTAGCCCCCAGGGGGAGGTTAGTCAGCCCCAGCATTTT. The chain combines TRBV19 with TRBJ1-5; 7 bases agree with TRBD1. The trim removed 6 bases at V and 6 bases at J, leaving 11 bases unmatched. CDR3 length equals 15 residues. Germline assignment: CDR1 LNHDA and CDR2 SQIVND (reference sequence).

This sequence joins TRBV4-1 and TRBJ1-3, with D unclear. Germline V CDR1 and CDR2: MGHRA, YSYEKL. This CDR3 contains 16 residues. Trimming stripped 0 bases from V and 4 bases from J, with 13 bases between. The CDR3: CASSQDRGGYGNTIYF. CDR3 sequence (DNA): TGCGCCAGCAGCCAAGATCGCGGAGGATACGGAAACACCATATATTTT.

This chain uses TRBV27 with TRBJ1-2; D not certain. The CDR3 runs 11 residues. V dropped 8 bases and J dropped 6 bases, with 10 bases sitting between them. The V gene's germline CDR1 is MNHEY and CDR2 SMNVEV (reference sequence). Written as DNA, the CDR3 is TGTGCCAGCCTAGGCCCGCATGGCTACACCTTC. Amino acids: CASLGPHGYTF.

The chain joins TRBV6-4 to TRBJ2-1; 7 positions match TRBD2. CDR1 and CDR2 (germline): MRHNA, SNTAGT. This CDR3 comprises 14 residues. The V and J ends lost 3 bases and 8 bases, in that order; junction bases with no gene match: 7. In nucleotides, the CDR3 is TGTGCCAGCAGTGAGAGCGGGGCGAGTGATGAGCAGTTCTTC. Translating it yields CASSESGASDEQFF.

This clone was detected only a few times. This chain uses TRBV6-1 with TRBJ1-1; 12 bases map to TRBD1. The CDR3 covers 15 residues. Trimming cost V 5 bases and J 0 bases; bases outside gene matches: 1. Germline CDR1 reads MNHNS; CDR2 reads SASEGT. CDR3 bases: TGTGCCAGCAGTCGGGACAGGGGGCTGAACACTGAAGCTTTCTTT. Residues: CASSRDRGLNTEAFF.

The rearrangement uses TRBV19 and TRBJ1-4, with 12 bases aligning to TRBD1. Losses at the gene ends were 6 bases for V and 8 bases for J; bases not matched to a gene: 7. The CDR3 has 15 residues. From germline, CDR1 is LNHDA and CDR2 SQIVND (reference sequence). The CDR3 loop is CASRFTGTGGEKLFF. In nucleotides, the CDR3 is TGTGCCAGTAGATTTACCGGGACAGGGGGCGAAAAACTGTTTTTT. The variable domain in full, with the rest retrieved from reference TRBV19 and TRBJ1-4, is DGGITQSPKYLFRKEGQNVTLSCEQNLNHDAMYWYRQDPGQGLRLIYYSQIVNDFQKGDIAEGYSVSREKKESFPLTVTSAQKNPTAFYLCASRFTGTGGEKLFFGSGTQLSVL.

The chain carries TRBV6-4 and TRBJ2-1; 9 positions agree with TRBD1. V lost 5 bases, J lost 6 bases, and 14 bases stayed unmatched. The CDR3 is 17 residues long. Germline lookup yields CDR1 MRHNA and CDR2 SNTAGT. CDR3: CASSPFGGTGNLNEQFF. The CDR3 DNA sequence: TGTGCCAGCAGTCCATTCGGGGGGACAGGGAATCTCAATGAGCAGTTCTTC.

The DNA of the CDR3 is TGTGCCAGCACCCGGGACAGGGGAGATGAGCAGTTCTTC. It specifies CASTRDRGDEQFF. The rearrangement joins TRBV2 to TRBJ2-1, with 10 bases lining up with TRBD1. This CDR3 is built from 13 residues. The V and J ends lost 7 bases and 8 bases, in that order; junction bases with no gene match: 5. Germline CDR1 is SNHLY and CDR2 is FYNNEI.

V usage is TRBV30 and J usage is TRBJ2-1; 11 positions match TRBD2. Germline CDR1 and CDR2: GTSNPN and SVGIG (reference sequence). J gave up 5 bases and V 4 bases, and 4 bases lay outside the gene matches. This CDR3 has 14 amino acids. This chain's CDR3 is CAWMRLAGNNEQFF. The CDR3 coding sequence is TGTGCCTGGATGAGACTAGCGGGAAACAATGAGCAGTTCTTC.

The chain couples TRBV10-3 to TRBJ1-2, with TRBD1 matching 7 bases. The CDR3 sequence is 13 residues long. From germline, CDR1 is ENHRY and CDR2 SYGVKD. Trimming cost V 4 bases and J 7 bases; bases outside gene matches: 6. DNA of the CDR3: TGTGCCATCAGTGGAGACAGGGATCTTGGCTACACCTTC. Amino acids: CAISGDRDLGYTF.

The chain employs TRBV5-1 and TRBJ1-4; 7 positions match TRBD1. The V gene's germline CDR1 is SGHRS and CDR2 YFSETQ. The CDR3 length is 15 residues. J gave up 3 bases and V 5 bases, and 7 bases lay outside the gene matches. The CDR3 coding sequence is TGCGCCAGCAGGCATCGGGACAGCTCTAATGAAAAACTGTTTTTT. It translates to CASRHRDSSNEKLFF.

The genes are TRBV11-3 and TRBJ2-3, with D possibly being TRBD2 (6 bases). V lost 2 bases to trimming and J lost 0 bases, with 9 bases between them. Germline V gene sequence: CDR1 SGHNT, CDR2 YENEEA. This CDR3 spans 15 amino acids. Here the CDR3 reads CASSLRRGSTDTQYF. The CDR3 nucleotides read TGTGCCAGCAGCTTAAGGCGGGGAAGCACAGATACGCAGTATTTT.

This chain joins TRBV4-2 and TRBJ2-1, with no clear D. Per germline, CDR1 LGHNA and CDR2 YNFKEQ. The ends were cut back, 0 bases at V and 8 bases at J, with 14 bases in the middle. This CDR3 has 15 amino acids. The CDR3 here is CASSQEFAWPDEQFF. The CDR3 DNA sequence: TGTGCCAGCAGCCAAGAGTTCGCCTGGCCCGATGAGCAGTTCTTC.

The gene calls are TRBV28 and TRBJ1-2; 8 bases are a match to TRBD1. Trimming cost V 3 bases and J 4 bases; bases outside gene matches: 4. The V gene's germline CDR1 is MDHEN and CDR2 SYDVKM. The CDR3 length is 14 residues. CDR3 DNA: TGTGCCAGCAGTTTTCGGCAGGGGGCCTATGGCTACACCTTC. It translates to CASSFRQGAYGYTF.

The chain recombines TRBV6-5 with TRBJ2-7, with 9 bases lining up with TRBD2. Trimming cost V 7 bases and J 0 bases; bases outside gene matches: 7. Germline CDR1 is MNHEY and CDR2 is SVGAGI. The CDR3 is made up of 15 amino acids. In DNA, the CDR3 is TGTGCCAGCACCCTCGTAGCGGGGGCCTCCTACGAGCAGTACTTC. This translates into CASTLVAGASYEQYF.

The chain recombines TRBV13 with TRBJ1-5, with 7 bases that match TRBD1. The J segment lost 4 bases and the V segment lost 3 bases, leaving 6 bases of the junction unmatched. The CDR3 is 15 amino acids. In germline, CDR1 is PRHDT, CDR2 FYEKMQ (reference sequence). The CDR3 is CASSLRQGLNQPQHF. CDR3 coding DNA: TGTGCCAGCAGCTTGAGACAGGGCCTTAATCAGCCCCAGCATTTT.

The CDR3 spells CASSTGVSYEQYF. The CDR3 region has the DNA TGTGCCAGCAGCACAGGGGTCTCCTACGAGCAGTACTTC. The rearrangement joins TRBV11-3 to TRBJ2-7; 7 positions agree with TRBD1. Germline CDR1 reads SGHNT; CDR2 reads YENEEA. Unmatched junction bases numbered 1, after V lost 5 bases and J lost 0 bases. The CDR3 length is 13 residues.

This clone was recorded only once. The V gene is TRBV29-1, the J gene TRBJ2-5; D perhaps matches TRBD1 (5 bases). The CDR3 is 14 amino acids. Germline CDR1 is SQVTM and CDR2 is ANQGSEA. The ends were cut back, 5 bases at V and 1 base at J, with 14 bases in the middle. The CDR3 sequence: CSVRPRQIQETQYF. The CDR3 nucleotides are TGCAGCGTTCGGCCGAGACAGATCCAAGAGACCCAGTACTTC. The full variable domain, its missing parts supplied by reference TRBV29-1 and TRBJ2-5, is SAVISQKPSRDICQRGTSLTIQCQVDSQVTMMFWYRQQPGQSLTLIATANQGSEATYESGFVIDKFPISRPNLTFSTLTVSNMSPEDSSIYLCSVRPRQIQETQYFGPGTRLLVL.

The V gene is TRBV9, the J gene TRBJ2-1; 10 nucleotides line up with TRBD1. This CDR3 spans 16 amino acids. V was clipped by 4 bases and J by 5 bases; unmatched bases: 9. Germline V lookup: CDR1 SGDLS, CDR2 YYNGEE. The CDR3 loop reads CASSPTWDRGHNEQFF. DNA for the CDR3: TGTGCCAGCAGCCCGACCTGGGACAGGGGCCACAATGAGCAGTTCTTC.

The chain has TRBV19 and TRBJ1-1, with D unresolved. The CDR3 has 13 amino acids. CDR1 and CDR2 (germline): LNHDA, SQIVND (reference sequence). V dropped 3 bases and J dropped 0 bases, with 5 bases sitting between them. The CDR3 coding sequence is TGTGCCAGTAGTATGCAGGTGAACACTGAAGCTTTCTTT. Residues: CASSMQVNTEAFF.

The chain combines TRBV5-1 with TRBJ2-2; the D gene is possibly TRBD1 (9 bases). V was clipped by 5 bases and J by 6 bases, with 20 bases between them. CDR3 length: 16 amino acids. In germline, CDR1 is SGHRS, CDR2 YFSETQ. For the CDR3, the DNA is TGCGCCAGCAGTTCCGGGAGGGGACAGGGAGCCGGGGAGCTGTTTTTT. It yields the protein CASSSGRGQGAGELFF. Full variable domain (missing parts from reference TRBV5-1 and TRBJ2-2): KAGVTQTPRYLIKTRGQQVTLSCSPISGHRSVSWYQQTPGQGLQFLFEYFSETQRNKGNFPGRFSGRQFSNSRSEMNVSTLELGDSALYLCASSSGRGQGAGELFFGEGSRLTVL.

CDR3 in DNA: TGTGCCAGCAGTCCAAACAGGGTTTCTGGAAACACCATATATTTT. Encoded protein: CASSPNRVSGNTIYF. V gene TRBV6-5 combines with J gene TRBJ1-3, with TRBD1 as a possible D gene (6 bases). V dropped 5 bases and J dropped 1 base, with 12 bases sitting between them. Germline V CDR1 and CDR2: MNHEY, SVGAGI. The CDR3 sequence is 15 residues long.

This chain connects TRBV7-9 to TRBJ1-1, with D unresolved. The CDR3 loop spans 15 amino acids. Germline CDR1 and CDR2: SEHNR and FQNEAQ (reference sequence). Trimming stripped 2 bases from V and 1 base from J, with 11 bases between. The CDR3: CASSLYLPKNTEAFF. The DNA for the CDR3 is TGTGCCAGCAGCTTATACCTACCTAAGAACACTGAAGCTTTCTTT.